Each of the 10 T cell receptor beta chains below was sequenced from the same sample in a study of blood T cell repertoires in COVID-19. The table came from immunoSEQ multiplex PCR; TCRdb's copy has only in-frame clones and leaves some out. This sample has 150,000 to 200,000 clones, with approximately 80% found just once. What was sequenced was peripheral blood. These receptors all come from a woman older than 75 with COVID-19, enrolled during active disease.

The chain couples TRBV11-3 to TRBJ1-1; D not certain. The CDR3 loop spans 13 amino acids. V dropped 0 bases and J dropped 5 bases, with 7 bases sitting between them. CDR1 and CDR2 (germline): SGHNT, YENEEA. DNA for the CDR3: TGTGCCAGCAGCTTAGAGGCTGATACTGAAGCTTTCTTT. Translated: CASSLEADTEAFF.

This clone came up once. The CDR3 DNA follows: TGTGCCAGCTCACCACGGCTAGCGGATAGCACAGATACGCAGTATTTT. It encodes CASSPRLADSTDTQYF. The chain uses TRBV18 and TRBJ2-3; TRBD2 agrees at 7 bases. CDR1 KGHSH and CDR2 LQKENI come from the germline V gene. V was clipped by 1 base and J by 0 bases; unmatched bases: 4. This CDR3 is 16 amino acids long.

V gene TRBV5-1 combines with J gene TRBJ1-1, with no clear D. Per the germline V gene, CDR1 is SGHRS and CDR2 is YFSETQ. The CDR3 consists of 13 residues. V was cut by 4 bases and J by 0 bases, with 7 bases left in between. The CDR3 spells CASSRTMNTEAFF. The DNA of the CDR3 is TGCGCCAGCAGCCGGACTATGAACACTGAAGCTTTCTTT.

This clone was observed a handful of times. This chain connects TRBV2 to TRBJ1-2, with D unresolved. The germline V gene has CDR1 SNHLY and CDR2 FYNNEI. This CDR3 has 14 amino acids. The germline V and J ends were trimmed by 3 bases and 3 bases, with 11 bases remaining between them. The CDR3 region has the DNA TGTGCCAGCAGTGAGTCGGGGATCCACTATGGCTACACCTTC. This sequence encodes CASSESGIHYGYTF.

The CDR3 loop reads CASSSHQLAATNEKLFF. The CDR3 DNA follows: TGTGCCAGCAGTTCGCATCAGTTAGCAGCAACTAATGAAAAACTGTTTTTT. The chain uses TRBV27 and TRBJ1-4; no reliable D call. Germline V gene data show CDR1 as MNHEY and CDR2 as SMNVEV (reference sequence). The CDR3 is made up of 17 amino acids. V was pared by 4 bases and J by 0 bases, with 15 bases between.

This chain links TRBV19 with TRBJ2-3, with D possibly being TRBD1 (6 bases). The CDR3 contains 15 residues. The germline V gene encodes CDR1 LNHDA and CDR2 SQIVND (reference sequence). Trimming took 2 bases from V and 3 from J, leaving 12 bases between them. Here the CDR3 reads CASSITLDRTDTQYF. Written as DNA, the CDR3 is TGTGCCAGTAGTATAACCTTAGACAGGACAGATACGCAGTATTTT.

The chain carries TRBV24-1 and TRBJ1-6; 11 bases map to TRBD1. CDR3 length: 15 amino acids. The V gene end was trimmed by 4 bases and the J gene end by 8 bases; junction bases not matched to a gene: 3. Germline CDR1 reads KGHDR; CDR2 reads SFDVKD. In DNA form, the CDR3 reads TGTGCCACCAGTGACTGGACAGGGGGCCATTCACCCCTCCACTTT. Encoded protein: CATSDWTGGHSPLHF.

The chain employs TRBV6-1 and TRBJ1-4; possibly TRBD1 for D (5 bases). CDR1 and CDR2 (germline): MNHNS, SASEGT. Trimming left V 0 bases short and J 3 bases short, with 11 bases between. The CDR3 length is 16 residues. In nucleotides, the CDR3 is TGTGCCAGCAGTGAAGCGTCGGGAGGGGCTAATGAAAAACTGTTTTTT. Residues: CASSEASGGANEKLFF.

The rearrangement uses TRBV7-9 and TRBJ2-6; perhaps TRBD2 as D (5 bases). Between the trimmed V and J ends, which lost 3 bases and 2 bases, there was a span of 11 bases. Germline values: CDR1 SEHNR, CDR2 FQNEAQ (reference sequence). The CDR3 spans 16 residues. The CDR3 nucleotides read TGTGCCAGCAGCTTTAGCGTTTGGGCTGGGGCCAACGTCCTGACTTTC. Protein sequence: CASSFSVWAGANVLTF. The whole variable domain, filled in from reference TRBV7-9 and TRBJ2-6, reads DTGVSQNPRHKITKRGQNVTFRCDPISEHNRLYWYRQTLGQGPEFLTYFQNEAQLEKSRLLSDRFSAERPKGSFSTLEIQRTEQGDSAMYLCASSFSVWAGANVLTFGAGSRLTVL.

The V and J genes are TRBV7-9 and TRBJ2-3, with D possibly TRBD2 on 7 matching bases. The CDR3 contains 16 residues. Trimming pared 4 bases from V and 4 bases from J, leaving 18 bases between. Germline values: CDR1 SEHNR, CDR2 FQNEAQ (reference sequence). The CDR3 coding sequence is TGTGCCAGCAGCTCCAGTTGGGGGGGCCGACCAGATACGCAGTATTTT. This translates into CASSSSWGGRPDTQYF.